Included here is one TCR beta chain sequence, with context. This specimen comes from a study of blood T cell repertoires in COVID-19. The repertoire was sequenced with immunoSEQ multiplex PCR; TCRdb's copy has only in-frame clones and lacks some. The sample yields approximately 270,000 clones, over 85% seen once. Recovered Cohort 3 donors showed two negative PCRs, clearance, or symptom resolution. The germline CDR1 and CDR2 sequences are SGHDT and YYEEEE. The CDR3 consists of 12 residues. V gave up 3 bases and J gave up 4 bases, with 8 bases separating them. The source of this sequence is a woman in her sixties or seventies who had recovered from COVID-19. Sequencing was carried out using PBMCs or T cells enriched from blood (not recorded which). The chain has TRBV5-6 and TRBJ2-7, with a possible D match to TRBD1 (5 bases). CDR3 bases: TGTGCCAGCAGCTCCCAGGGATACGAGCAGTACTTC. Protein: CASSSQGYEQYF.